The text below deals with one T cell receptor beta chain. This record belongs to a study of blood T cell repertoires in COVID-19. V was shortened by 0 bases and J by 2 bases, with 9 bases between the two germline ends. This CDR3 spans 15 amino acids. Germline V lookup: CDR1 SGHRS, CDR2 YFSETQ. As originally analysed: From reference gene primer amplification, estimates of nucleated cell counts were derived. Sequenced by immunoSEQ multiplex PCR; TCRdb stores in-frame clones only, minus some. V and J calls and clone size follow that table, whereas D and trimming were derived from the DNA. The sample has 19,000 or so clones, about four fifths seen once.

V is TRBV5-1 and J is TRBJ1-5, with unresolved D. This clonotype originated in a human donor in a cohort sampled during active COVID-19. Sequenced sample: peripheral blood. This CDR3 is CASSLAPQGNQPQHF. DNA for the CDR3: TGCGCCAGCAGCTTGGCACCCCAGGGCAATCAGCCCCAGCATTTT.